The 2 T cell receptor beta chains given below trace back to one sample, sequenced in a study of blood T cell repertoires in COVID-19. Assay used: immunoSEQ multiplex PCR; TCRdb lists only in-frame clones, some missing. The table has 300,000 to 400,000 clones, 85% to 90% seen once. Material: PBMCs or T cells enriched from blood (not recorded which). The origin of the receptors is a man aged 18 to 29 who had recovered from COVID-19.

The table lists this clone with a count of one. The chain links TRBV7-2 to TRBJ2-3; TRBD2 matches at 7 bases. Germline CDR1 SGHTA, CDR2 FQGNSA. V lost 2 bases to trimming and J lost 1 base; unmatched junction nucleotides: 3. This CDR3 contains 15 residues. The CDR3 bases are TGTGCCAGCAGCTTAAGGGACTATGGCACAGATACGCAGTATTTT. Encoded protein: CASSLRDYGTDTQYF.

This clone appeared a single time. The CDR3 region has the DNA TGTGCCAGCAGCCCCGACAGGGCTAACTATGGCTACACCTTC. Its protein product is CASSPDRANYGYTF. The chain recombines TRBV6-5 with TRBJ1-2; 7 positions match TRBD1. The CDR3 is made up of 14 amino acids. Germline V lookup: CDR1 MNHEY, CDR2 SVGAGI. Trimming took 6 bases from V and 0 from J; bases not matched to a gene: 4.